This passage covers 28 T cell receptor beta chains from one sample sequenced in a study of blood T cell repertoires in COVID-19. Only in-frame clones appear in the TCRdb table, and some are missing; sequencing was by immunoSEQ multiplex PCR. Counted here are approximately 61,000 clones, approximately 84% occurring once; the ten biggest clones make up about 14%. Input material: peripheral blood. These receptors all come from a human donor in a cohort sampled during active COVID-19.

This rearrangement joins TRBV29-1 to TRBJ2-2; the match to TRBD2 covers 12 bases. The CDR3 runs to 16 residues. From germline, CDR1 is SQVTM and CDR2 ANQGSEA. Trimming cost V 4 bases and J 5 bases; bases outside gene matches: 8. The CDR3 DNA reads TGCAGCGTTGGTAGACTAGCGGGAGCTCAGACCGGGGAGCTGTTTTTT. Translated, it gives CSVGRLAGAQTGELFF.

V is TRBV27 and J is TRBJ2-1, with D possibly TRBD1 on 5 matching bases. The V end was cut by 6 bases, the J end by 9 bases, with 15 bases between. The germline CDR1 and CDR2 sequences are MNHEY and SMNVEV (reference sequence). This CDR3 comprises 13 residues. Here the CDR3 reads CASRPGLRGEQFF. In DNA form, the CDR3 reads TGTGCCAGCAGGCCGGGTCTTAGGGGTGAGCAGTTCTTC.

This clone was recorded once. The rearrangement uses TRBV6-5 and TRBJ2-7, with TRBD2 as a possible D gene (5 bases). V was trimmed by 6 bases and J by 5 bases, leaving 14 bases between them. Germline CDR1 is MNHEY and CDR2 is SVGAGI. CDR3 size: 13 residues. Here the CDR3 DNA reads TGTGCCAGCAGGAGAGGGAGCGGAAACGAGCAGTACTTC. Translating gives CASRRGSGNEQYF.

This clone is termed medium-sized. The chain uses TRBV7-9 and TRBJ1-2, with 7 bases aligning to TRBD1. Germline V gene data show CDR1 as SEHNR and CDR2 as FQNEAQ (reference sequence). The trim removed 8 bases at V and 0 bases at J, leaving 6 bases unmatched. This CDR3 spans 14 amino acids. The CDR3 bases are TGTGCCAGCTGGGACAGCATTTCTAACTATGGCTACACCTTC. Residues: CASWDSISNYGYTF.

The J gene is TRBJ1-5, the V gene TRBV6-1; 7 nucleotides match TRBD1. The CDR3 has 14 amino acids. Trimming cost V 3 bases and J 7 bases; bases outside gene matches: 6. Germline V gene sequence: CDR1 MNHNS, CDR2 SASEGT. CDR3 loop: CASSETDRVQPQHF. DNA for the CDR3: TGTGCCAGCAGTGAGACCGACAGGGTGCAGCCCCAGCATTTT.

This clone came up a few times. V usage is TRBV5-1 and J usage is TRBJ2-5, with 8 positions matching TRBD2. Trimming removed 3 bases from V and 2 bases from J; junction bases left unmatched: 3. The CDR3 sequence is 14 residues long. CDR1 and CDR2 from the germline V gene are SGHRS and YFSETQ. The CDR3 DNA sequence: TGCGCCAGCAGCTCCGGGGGGGTTCAAGAGACCCAGTACTTC. Its protein is CASSSGGVQETQYF.

The sample holds a few counts of this clone. J is TRBJ2-7 and V is TRBV28, with TRBD1 identical over 7 bases. The germline V gene encodes CDR1 MDHEN and CDR2 SYDVKM. J was trimmed by 0 bases and V by 11 bases; bases with no gene match: 10. The CDR3 sequence is 14 residues long. The CDR3 bases are TGTGCCGGTTCGACAGGGTTTAGCTCCTACGAGCAGTACTTC. Amino acid sequence: CAGSTGFSSYEQYF.

The V call is TRBV28, the J call TRBJ2-7, with D unclear. Germline values: CDR1 MDHEN, CDR2 SYDVKM. CDR3 size: 15 residues. Trimming removed 6 bases at V and 2 bases at J, with 17 bases between. The CDR3 protein is CASRYQSGFAYEQYF. The CDR3 nucleotides read TGTGCCAGCAGATATCAATCGGGTTTTGCCTACGAGCAGTACTTC.

The chain has TRBV11-2 and TRBJ2-4; D may be TRBD1 (7 bases). CDR1 is SGHAT and CDR2 is FQNNGV in the germline V gene. Trimming took 5 bases from V and 5 from J, leaving 10 bases between them. CDR3 length: 13 amino acids. CDR3 bases: TGTGCCAGCAGCGCGGGACAGCAAAACATTCAGTACTTC. Its protein is CASSAGQQNIQYF.

The chain recombines TRBV30 with TRBJ2-3; D call uncertain. Germline CDR1 and CDR2: GTSNPN and SVGIG (reference sequence). V was clipped by 1 base and J by 14 bases, with 16 bases between them. The CDR3 loop spans 12 amino acids. The CDR3 loop reads CAWSALPGLRYF. The CDR3 DNA follows: TGTGCCTGGAGTGCTCTCCCCGGGTTACGGTATTTT.

The rearrangement uses TRBV14 and TRBJ1-2; possible D gene TRBD1, 5 bases. Germline-derived CDR1 and CDR2 are SGHDN and FVKESK. V shed 1 base and J shed 2 bases, with 11 bases lying between them. This CDR3 comprises 15 residues. CDR3 DNA sequence: TGTGCCAGCAGCCAAGTAGGGCAGGGAAACTATGGCTACACCTTC. It translates to CASSQVGQGNYGYTF.

The chain is built from TRBV6-5 and TRBJ2-1; 7 bases map to TRBD2. This CDR3 region has 10 residues. Germline V gene sequence: CDR1 MNHEY, CDR2 SVGAGI. CDR3 region: CSSGNNEQFF. The DNA of the CDR3 is TGTTCAAGCGGGAACAATGAGCAGTTCTTC.

CDR3 residues: CASSFRGQGPHEQYF. CDR3 DNA sequence: TGTGCCAGCAGCTTTAGGGGACAGGGTCCCCACGAGCAGTACTTC. The chain is built from TRBV12-1 and TRBJ2-7; the table's D call, TRBD1, has no DNA check behind it. TRBV12-1 is a recognized pseudogene. The CDR3 sequence is 15 residues long.

This clone came up once. This chain joins TRBV27 and TRBJ2-5; 7 bases agree with TRBD1. Germline assignment: CDR1 MNHEY and CDR2 SMNVEV (reference sequence). J gave up 2 bases and V 6 bases, and 6 bases lay outside the gene matches. The CDR3 extends over 14 amino acids. Here the CDR3 DNA reads TGTGCCAGCAGCCTCAGACAGGGACAAGAGACCCAGTACTTC. Its protein is CASSLRQGQETQYF.

This CDR3 is CASSYDGGYGNTIYF. Written as DNA, the CDR3 is TGTGCCAGCAGTTACGACGGCGGTTATGGAAACACCATATATTTT. This chain links TRBV6-5 with TRBJ1-3; D gene ambiguous. The CDR3 is 15 amino acids. V was cut by 2 bases and J by 3 bases, with 11 bases left in between. Germline assignment: CDR1 MNHEY and CDR2 SVGAGI.

The chain is built from TRBV7-3 and TRBJ2-5, with D possibly being TRBD1 (8 bases). Trimming pared 1 base from V and 3 bases from J, leaving 15 bases between. The germline V gene has CDR1 SGHTA and CDR2 FQGTGA. The CDR3 runs 16 residues. The CDR3 sequence is CASSLNGGTGEETQYF. CDR3 DNA sequence: TGTGCCAGCAGCTTAAACGGGGGGACAGGTGAAGAGACCCAGTACTTC.

This clone has only one observation. The gene calls are TRBV7-2 and TRBJ2-5, with TRBD2 matching 10 bases. The V segment lost 0 bases and the J segment 4 bases; nucleotides outside the gene matches: 5. This CDR3 region has 16 residues. Germline CDR1 SGHTA, CDR2 FQGNSA. CDR3 in DNA: TGTGCCAGCAGCTTAGCTGGCCTAGCGGGAGTAGAGACCCAGTACTTC. Its protein product is CASSLAGLAGVETQYF.

The genes are TRBV9 and TRBJ1-4, with 9 bases fitting TRBD1. The V gene's germline CDR1 is SGDLS and CDR2 YYNGEE. The CDR3 runs 19 residues. Trimming cost V 5 bases and J 0 bases; bases outside gene matches: 14. As DNA, the CDR3 is TGTGCCAGCAGTTTTGGGACAGGGAGGTTTGGGGCAACTAATGAAAAACTGTTTTTT. This translates into CASSFGTGRFGATNEKLFF.

The chain couples TRBV7-9 to TRBJ2-1; 9 bases agree with TRBD2. With 5 bases clipped from V and 15 bases from J, the junction kept 23 bases outside the gene matches. Germline lookup yields CDR1 SEHNR and CDR2 FQNEAQ (reference sequence). The CDR3 consists of 17 residues. The CDR3: CASSPKGGSGSLRSPFF. For the CDR3, the DNA is TGTGCCAGCAGCCCTAAAGGGGGTAGCGGGAGTCTCCGGTCACCGTTCTTC.

The J gene is TRBJ2-3, the V gene TRBV7-2; D may be TRBD2 (5 bases). Per germline, CDR1 SGHTA and CDR2 FQGNSA. V gave up 3 bases and J gave up 2 bases, with 15 bases separating them. The CDR3 consists of 16 residues. Here the CDR3 reads CASSLDPDYPTDTQYF. The CDR3 nucleotides read TGTGCCAGCAGCTTGGACCCAGACTACCCCACAGATACGCAGTATTTT.

The chain recombines TRBV9 with TRBJ2-2, with TRBD1 matching 7 bases. This CDR3 spans 14 amino acids. The V gene's germline CDR1 is SGDLS and CDR2 YYNGEE. V was clipped by 7 bases and J by 3 bases; unmatched bases: 6. The CDR3 protein is CASGVQGYTGELFF. In nucleotides, the CDR3 is TGTGCCAGCGGAGTACAGGGGTACACCGGGGAGCTGTTTTTT.

This clone was observed a single time. CDR3 sequence (DNA): TGTGCCAGCAGCTTGCCCGGACTGGGCGGGGTCGGCATTCAGTACTTC. Translated, it gives CASSLPGLGGVGIQYF. This chain joins TRBV11-3 and TRBJ2-4; D is possibly TRBD2 (6 bases). This CDR3 is 16 amino acids long. The V gene's germline CDR1 is SGHNT and CDR2 YENEEA. V was trimmed by 3 bases and J by 9 bases, leaving 21 bases between them.

This chain connects TRBV28 to TRBJ2-7; 16 bases match TRBD2. There are 15 residues in the CDR3. Germline trimming cut 6 bases from V and 6 bases from J; bases unmatched to any gene: 5. Germline CDR1 is MDHEN and CDR2 is SYDVKM. The CDR3: CASRGTSGRASEQYF. For the CDR3, the DNA is TGTGCCAGCAGGGGGACTAGCGGGAGGGCGAGCGAGCAGTACTTC.

The rearrangement uses TRBV7-7 and TRBJ2-2, with D hard to call. V was cut by 4 bases and J by 1 base, with 7 bases left in between. Germline V gives CDR1 SSHAT, CDR2 FNYEAQ (reference sequence). This CDR3 contains 14 residues. The CDR3 sequence: CASSSHLNTGELFF. The CDR3 bases are TGTGCCAGCAGCTCCCACTTGAACACCGGGGAGCTGTTTTTT.

The V call is TRBV5-1, the J call TRBJ1-4, with TRBD1 matching over 8 bases. Germline V CDR1 and CDR2: SGHRS, YFSETQ. J was trimmed by 7 bases and V by 4 bases; bases with no gene match: 9. This CDR3 has 15 amino acids. In nucleotides, the CDR3 is TGCGCCAGCAGCACAAGGACAGGGCGGTCTGAAAAACTGTTTTTT. It encodes CASSTRTGRSEKLFF.

The chain is built from TRBV18 and TRBJ1-2; 9 positions agree with TRBD1. The V gene's germline CDR1 is KGHSH and CDR2 LQKENI. The CDR3 is 15 amino acids. With V trimmed by 6 bases and J by 6 bases, 11 bases remained unmatched. CDR3 DNA sequence: TGTGCCAGCTCTCCCACCCTTCGGGACAGGGATGGCTACACCTTC. The encoded protein is CASSPTLRDRDGYTF.

The V call is TRBV28, the J call TRBJ1-1; weak D call: TRBD1 (6 bases). This CDR3 comprises 10 residues. Trimming cost V 8 bases and J 10 bases, with 11 bases left between them. Germline V gives CDR1 MDHEN, CDR2 SYDVKM. CDR3 region: CASRGASAFF. As DNA, the CDR3 is TGTGCCAGCCGGGGGGCATCAGCTTTCTTT.

This clone was counted between two and nine times. The chain is built from TRBV3-1 (or the pseudogene TRBV3-2) and TRBJ1-4; D unclear. The V end lost 4 bases, the J end lost 5 bases, and 17 bases lay between the germline ends. The CDR3 consists of 16 residues. Germline CDR1 and CDR2: LGHDT and YNNKEL (reference sequence). The CDR3 loop is CASSPDVGRMNEKLFF. The CDR3 nucleotides read TGTGCCAGCAGCCCCGACGTAGGGAGAATGAATGAAAAACTGTTTTTT.